The next 6 T cell receptor beta chains were all read from a single sample in a study of T cell changes during pregnancy in multiple sclerosis. Measured with immunoSEQ multiplex PCR; TCRdb has only the in-frame clones, and not every one. The table lists approximately 80,000 clones, roughly 95% of them singletons, with around 0.75% in the top ten. The sample in question was peripheral blood, obtained in the second trimester of pregnancy. The origin of the receptors is a female donor in good health, enrolled as a control in a pregnancy study.

V usage is TRBV4-3 and J usage is TRBJ1-1; D is perhaps TRBD1 (6 bases). Germline assignment: CDR1 LGHNA and CDR2 YSLEER. The CDR3 sequence is 15 residues long. Trimming left V 2 bases short and J 0 bases short, with 10 bases between. For the CDR3, the DNA is TGCGCCAGCAGCCAACTGACAGGAGTGAACACTGAAGCTTTCTTT. Translated, it gives CASSQLTGVNTEAFF.

The chain links TRBV11-2 to TRBJ2-7, with D possibly TRBD2 on 7 matching bases. Trimming took off 5 bases at V and 4 bases at J, with 18 bases between the two ends. The CDR3 is made up of 15 amino acids. Germline V CDR1 and CDR2: SGHAT, FQNNGV. CDR3 residues: CASSRTGGGSYEQYF. The DNA of the CDR3 is TGTGCCAGCAGCCGGACGGGGGGCGGATCGTACGAGCAGTACTTC.

The rearrangement joins TRBV6-6 to TRBJ1-3; unclear D gene. Deletions cut 0 bases from V and 3 bases from J, with 6 bases between. The CDR3 loop spans 14 amino acids. Germline V gene data show CDR1 as MNHNY and CDR2 as SVGAGI (reference sequence). In DNA form, the CDR3 reads TGTGCCAGCAGTTACTCCGGGAGTGGAAACACCATATATTTT. Its protein product is CASSYSGSGNTIYF.

The DNA of the CDR3 is TGTGCCAGTAGTATTCGGGGTTCGGGGAGATCCTACGAGCAGTACTTC. It encodes CASSIRGSGRSYEQYF. V usage is TRBV19 and J usage is TRBJ2-7; D is possibly TRBD2 (5 bases). CDR3 size: 16 residues. Germline CDR1 LNHDA, CDR2 SQIVND (reference sequence). Trimming left V 3 bases short and J 1 base short, with 16 bases between.

This sequence joins TRBV30 and TRBJ1-4, with a tentative D call TRBD1 (5 bases). This CDR3 is built from 14 residues. CDR1 GTSNPN and CDR2 SVGIG come from the germline V gene (reference sequence). V was pared by 6 bases and J by 4 bases, with 15 bases between. CDR3 sequence reads: CACPSGRGNEKLFF. CDR3 nucleotide sequence: TGTGCCTGTCCTTCGGGTAGGGGTAATGAAAAACTGTTTTTT.

The chain employs TRBV5-1 and TRBJ2-3; D is perhaps TRBD2 (7 bases). Germline-derived CDR1 and CDR2 are SGHRS and YFSETQ. V was trimmed by 4 bases and J by 0 bases, leaving 12 bases between them. The CDR3 spans 15 residues. This chain's CDR3 is CASSPAGASTDTQYF. The CDR3 DNA follows: TGCGCCAGCAGCCCGGCGGGGGCCAGCACAGATACGCAGTATTTT. Full variable domain (rest looked up from reference TRBV5-1 and TRBJ2-3): KAGVTQTPRYLIKTRGQQVTLSCSPISGHRSVSWYQQTPGQGLQFLFEYFSETQRNKGNFPGRFSGRQFSNSRSEMNVSTLELGDSALYLCASSPAGASTDTQYFGPGTRLTVL.